Each of the 16 T cell receptor beta chains below was sequenced from the same sample in a study of OX40 agonist ivuxolimab in advanced cancers. The data were produced by immunoSEQ multiplex PCR, yet TCRdb's version contains in-frame clones alone and is incomplete. The top ten clones hold 0.33% of a sample with approximately 86,000 clones, more than 75% of them seen once. Sequenced material: CD4+ or CD8+ T cells sorted from blood, taken in a trial of the OX40 agonist ivuxolimab. These receptors came from an adult with an advanced solid tumor such as melanoma, head and neck, liver or kidney cancer.

The chain couples TRBV7-9 to TRBJ1-5, with D possibly TRBD1 on 5 matching bases. V shed 0 bases and J shed 4 bases, with 10 bases lying between them. Germline CDR1 SEHNR, CDR2 FQNEAQ (reference sequence). The length of the CDR3 is 15 residues. The CDR3 reads CASSLAGPTNQPQHF. The CDR3 coding sequence is TGTGCCAGCAGCTTAGCGGGGCCCACGAATCAGCCCCAGCATTTT.

The rearrangement uses TRBV18 and TRBJ2-6, with unresolved D. Germline CDR1 reads KGHSH; CDR2 reads LQKENI. The CDR3 contains 17 residues. The V gene lost 0 bases and the J gene lost 0 bases, with 9 bases spanning the gap. CDR3 residues: CASSPPGRFSGANVLTF. As DNA, the CDR3 is TGTGCCAGCTCACCACCGGGCAGATTCTCTGGGGCCAACGTCCTGACTTTC.

The V and J genes are TRBV7-9 and TRBJ2-3, with D maybe TRBD1 (6 bases). The CDR3 has 15 residues. From germline, CDR1 is SEHNR and CDR2 FQNEAQ (reference sequence). V lost 5 bases to trimming and J lost 2 bases, with 14 bases between them. The CDR3 DNA follows: TGTGCCAGCAGCCCCCCAGGGGACCCCACAGATACGCAGTATTTT. This encodes CASSPPGDPTDTQYF.

There are a few counts of this clone. V usage is TRBV11-2 and J usage is TRBJ2-1; D uncertain. This CDR3 comprises 13 residues. Trimming stripped 2 bases from V and 8 bases from J, with 10 bases between. The germline CDR1 and CDR2 sequences are SGHAT and FQNNGV. CDR3 coding DNA: TGTGCCAGCAGCTTAAATACCCAGGATGAGCAGTTCTTC. It encodes CASSLNTQDEQFF.

V usage is TRBV28 and J usage is TRBJ2-2, with D perhaps matching TRBD2 (5 bases). Germline V lookup: CDR1 MDHEN, CDR2 SYDVKM. Trimming took off 6 bases at V and 5 bases at J, with 13 bases between the two ends. The CDR3 contains 14 residues. The CDR3 sequence: CASRTGMSTGELFF. CDR3 nucleotides: TGTGCCAGCAGAACCGGGATGTCAACCGGGGAGCTGTTTTTT.

The V call is TRBV11-2, the J call TRBJ2-5; D remains ambiguous. V was pared by 1 base and J by 7 bases, with 7 bases between. This CDR3 is built from 12 residues. CDR1 is SGHAT and CDR2 is FQNNGV in the germline V gene. The CDR3 protein is CASSLGSRTQYF. CDR3 coding DNA: TGTGCCAGCAGCTTAGGGTCCCGGACCCAGTACTTC.

The chain joins TRBV5-6 to TRBJ1-2; D perhaps matches TRBD1 (5 bases). The V end was cut by 0 bases, the J end by 5 bases, with 14 bases between. This CDR3 is 15 amino acids long. Germline V gives CDR1 SGHDT, CDR2 YYEEEE. CDR3 residues: CASSLEWRGGYGYTF. CDR3 nucleotides: TGTGCCAGCAGCTTGGAGTGGAGGGGTGGGTATGGCTACACCTTC.

This sequence joins TRBV30 and TRBJ2-4, with 7 bases identical to TRBD1. CDR3 size: 12 residues. In germline, CDR1 is GTSNPN, CDR2 SVGIG (reference sequence). V trimming: 0 bases; J trimming: 9 bases; junction bases outside the gene matches: 2. CDR3 region: CAWSVNRGIQYF. Here the CDR3 DNA reads TGTGCCTGGAGTGTCAACAGGGGCATTCAGTACTTC.

This clone was found a few times. The rearrangement joins TRBV28 to TRBJ1-1; perhaps TRBD1 as D (5 bases). V lost 6 bases to trimming and J lost 1 base, with 12 bases between them. CDR3 length: 14 residues. Germline CDR1 reads MDHEN; CDR2 reads SYDVKM. Written as DNA, the CDR3 is TGTGCCAGCAGCCACTCGCAGGGGAACACTGAAGCTTTCTTT. This gives the protein CASSHSQGNTEAFF.

V and J are TRBV11-2 and TRBJ2-3; 10 bases are shared with TRBD2. Germline assignment: CDR1 SGHAT and CDR2 FQNNGV. This CDR3 is 16 amino acids long. V lost 5 bases and J lost 4; bases outside the gene matches: 9. The CDR3: CASSPRLAGRSDTQYF. CDR3 sequence (DNA): TGTGCCAGCAGCCCTAGACTAGCGGGCCGGTCAGATACGCAGTATTTT.

The V and J genes are TRBV5-8 and TRBJ1-2; the match to TRBD1 covers 10 bases. With 4 bases clipped from V and 4 bases from J, the junction kept 7 bases outside the gene matches. The CDR3 sequence is 15 residues long. Germline CDR1 reads SGHTS; CDR2 reads YDEGEE. The CDR3 coding sequence is TGTGCCAGCAGCACCCGGACAGGGGGGAGCTATGGCTACACCTTC. It specifies CASSTRTGGSYGYTF.

J is TRBJ2-2 and V is TRBV10-1, with a tentative D call TRBD2 (5 bases). The length of the CDR3 is 15 residues. Trimming took off 10 bases at V and 6 bases at J, with 21 bases between the two ends. Germline V gives CDR1 WNHNN, CDR2 SYGVQD (reference sequence). Written as DNA, the CDR3 is TGCGCCACCGGGATGGGCAGGCTGTGTCCCGGGGAGCTGTTTTTT. Translation: CATGMGRLCPGELFF.

The gene calls are TRBV5-6 and TRBJ2-3, with no clear D. Deletions cut 2 bases from V and 0 bases from J, with 7 bases between. This CDR3 is 14 amino acids long. In germline, CDR1 is SGHDT, CDR2 YYEEEE. The CDR3 DNA reads as TGTGCCAGCAGCTTTGGATCCAGCACAGATACGCAGTATTTT. This codes for CASSFGSSTDTQYF. The full variable domain, completed using reference TRBV5-6 and TRBJ2-3, is DAGVTQSPTHLIKTRGQQVTLRCSPKSGHDTVSWYQQALGQGPQFIFQYYEEEERQRGNFPDRFSGHQFPNYSSELNVNALLLGDSALYLCASSFGSSTDTQYFGPGTRLTVL.

V gene TRBV7-2 combines with J gene TRBJ2-1, with TRBD2 as a possible D gene (6 bases). The CDR3 loop spans 15 amino acids. CDR1 and CDR2 from the germline V gene are SGHTA and FQGNSA. V was shortened by 2 bases and J by 9 bases, with 17 bases between the two germline ends. The CDR3 protein is CASSLLGGTGPEQFF. The CDR3 coding sequence is TGTGCCAGCAGCTTATTGGGCGGGACGGGGCCTGAGCAGTTCTTC. The full variable domain, rest sourced from reference TRBV7-2 and TRBJ2-1, is GAGVSQSPSNKVTEKGKDVELRCDPISGHTALYWYRQSLGQGLEFLIYFQGNSAPDKSGLPSDRFSAERTGGSVSTLTIQRTQQEDSAVYLCASSLLGGTGPEQFFGPGTRLTVL.

V gene TRBV19 combines with J gene TRBJ2-7, with TRBD1 identical over 9 bases. Trimming took 5 bases from V and 2 from J; bases not matched to a gene: 10. The CDR3 loop spans 16 amino acids. CDR1 LNHDA and CDR2 SQIVND come from the germline V gene (reference sequence). The CDR3 loop is CASSAPSRTGAYEQYF. The CDR3 coding sequence is TGTGCCAGTAGTGCCCCGTCGAGGACAGGGGCCTACGAGCAGTACTTC.

The CDR3 nucleotides are TGTGCCAGCAGACAACAGGTTAACTATGGCTACACCTTC. Encoded protein: CASRQQVNYGYTF. The chain carries TRBV6-6 and TRBJ1-2; D might be TRBD1 (5 bases). Trimming pared 6 bases from V and 1 base from J, leaving 9 bases between. Looked up from germline, CDR1 is MNHNY and CDR2 is SVGAGI (reference sequence). The CDR3 runs 13 residues.